The clone carrying this T cell receptor (beta chain) was counted once. The sample comes from a study of cytomegalovirus exposure and HLA in healthy donors. This table comes from immunoSEQ multiplex PCR, and its TCRdb copy is limited to in-frame clones, with some not included. The sample has about 98,000 clones; about 88% are singletons. The receptor's source is a young man in good health and CMV-seropositive. Sequencing input: PBMCs.

CDR3 loop: CASSFDYSFDIQYF. In nucleotides, the CDR3 is TGTGCCAGCAGCTTTGATTACTCTTTCGACATTCAGTACTTC. The chain couples TRBV5-4 to TRBJ2-4, with D hard to call. Trimming took off 2 bases at V and 8 bases at J, with 14 bases between the two ends. The germline V gene encodes CDR1 SGHNT and CDR2 YYREEE (reference sequence). This CDR3 spans 14 amino acids.